This T cell receptor (beta chain) was captured in a study of glioma-infiltrating T cells after dendritic cell vaccination. The PCR used 60 V beta and 13 J beta primers. Clones were sequenced by immunoSEQ multiplex PCR, and TCRdb holds only the in-frame ones, with some missing. The sample has fewer than 85,000 clones; 80% to 90% are singletons. Germline CDR1 GTSNPN, CDR2 SVGIG (reference sequence). V lost 2 bases and J lost 10; bases outside the gene matches: 11. This CDR3 region has 14 residues. The chain links TRBV30 to TRBJ2-1, with 7 positions matching TRBD1. The sample was blood, taken before dendritic cell vaccination. The TCR comes from a human donor with glioblastoma. Here the CDR3 reads CAWSPQDRWGEQFF. CDR3 DNA: TGTGCCTGGAGTCCCCAGGACAGGTGGGGGGAGCAGTTCTTC.